This T cell receptor (beta chain) originates from a study of blood T cell repertoires in COVID-19. Study background: Material from acute and convalescent COVID-19 was sourced from the United States, Italy and Spain. Sources were T cells, B-cell-depleted T cells, or PBMCs; the material itself was cDNA or gDNA.

Germline-derived CDR1 and CDR2 are PRHDT and FYEKMQ (reference sequence). J gave up 4 bases and V 4 bases, and 9 bases lay outside the gene matches. This CDR3 has 17 amino acids. As processed by the authors: Estimation of nucleated cell counts relied on the amplification of reference gene primers. The assay was immunoSEQ multiplex PCR, and TCRdb's table has in-frame clones only and misses some. The DNA was the basis for D and trimming; V, J and clone size are from that table. The sample contains some 150,000 clones, more than 70% of which appear only once. This receptor was obtained from a human donor in a cohort sampled during active COVID-19. Sequencing was carried out using peripheral blood. This chain joins TRBV13 and TRBJ2-2; 10 bases are shared with TRBD2. The CDR3 here is CASSSPGLAGATGELFF. The CDR3 DNA reads as TGTGCCAGCAGCTCCCCCGGGCTAGCGGGAGCCACCGGGGAGCTGTTTTTT.